The rows below give T cell receptor beta chains drawn from one sample of a study of T cells in pancreatic ductal adenocarcinoma. Data came from immunoSEQ multiplex PCR; TCRdb stores just in-frame clones and leaves some out. The sample holds around 10,000 clones, around 92% seen once. The material sequenced was PBMCs. The receptor set was obtained from a human donor with pancreatic ductal adenocarcinoma. CDR3s include the opening cysteine and the closing phenylalanine or tryptophan. A D gene is named only where the DNA matches it firmly.

len,d_gene,v_gene,j_gene,CDR3aa,CDR3nt
16,TRBD2,TRBV5-1,TRBJ2-2,CASSSGLAGVAGELFF,TGCGCCAGCAGCTCGGGACTAGCGGGGGTCGCCGGGGAGCTGTTTTTT
14,NA,TRBV11-3,TRBJ2-5,CASSLDLVAETQYF,TGTGCCAGCAGCTTAGATCTGGTTGCGGAGACCCAGTACTTC
16,TRBD1,TRBV29-1,TRBJ2-7,CSVEDSSGTGFYEQYF,TGCAGCGTTGAAGATTCCTCGGGGACAGGATTTTACGAGCAGTACTTC
14,TRBD1,TRBV5-1,TRBJ1-1,CASSYTGGKGEAFF,TGCGCCAGCAGCTATACAGGGGGCAAGGGTGAAGCTTTCTTT
17,NA,TRBV7-9,TRBJ1-1,CASSLGLAGIMNTEAFF,TGTGCCAGCAGCTTAGGGTTAGCCGGGATCATGAACACTGAAGCTTTCTTT
16,TRBD1,TRBV15,TRBJ2-7,CATSRDRRTGGHEQYF,TGTGCCACCAGCAGAGATCGTAGGACAGGGGGCCACGAGCAGTACTTC
17,TRBD2,TRBV6-4,TRBJ2-7,CASSDGDSGRPRYEQYF,TGTGCCAGCAGTGACGGGGATAGCGGGAGGCCCCGCTACGAGCAGTACTTC
17,NA,TRBV27,TRBJ1-5,CASSLSPIGTPNQPQHF,TGTGCCAGCAGTCTAAGCCCGATCGGTACCCCTAATCAGCCCCAGCATTTT
18,TRBD2,TRBV11-2,TRBJ2-3,CASSRWGASGSGSDTQYF,TGTGCCAGCAGCCGGTGGGGGGCTAGCGGGAGTGGGTCAGATACGCAGTATTTT
19,NA,TRBV27,TRBJ1-6,CASSLSSWGGSSYNSPLHF,TGTGCCAGCAGTCTATCAAGCTGGGGGGGTAGCTCCTATAATTCACCCCTCCACTTT